These T cell receptor beta chains were read from a single sample in a study of blood T cell repertoires in COVID-19. Assay: immunoSEQ multiplex PCR; the TCRdb copy retains only in-frame clones and omits some. The sample lists about 120,000 clones; roughly 85% were seen once. Material: peripheral blood. These receptors were taken from a man aged 80 or over with acute or convalescent COVID-19. Both conserved end residues are part of each CDR3. The D gene is left open where the match is weak. Expanded clones get a size class; other rows say once, few or many, or leave the size out.

CDR3: CASSKGRRQVNTEAFF
DNA: TGTGCCAGCAGCAAAGGGCGTCGACAGGTGAACACTGAAGCTTTCTTT
D: -
size: -
V: TRBV21-1
J: TRBJ1-1

CDR3: CASRAGGQTEAFF
DNA: TGTGCCAGCAGGGCCGGGGGGCAGACTGAAGCTTTCTTT
D: -
size: -
V: TRBV6-5
J: TRBJ1-1

CDR3: CASSTSGSYNEQFF
DNA: TGTGCCAGCAGCACTAGCGGGAGCTACAATGAGCAGTTCTTC
D: TRBD2
size: -
V: TRBV6-5
J: TRBJ2-1

CDR3: CASSLSTGVSNQPQHF
DNA: TGTGCCAGCAGTTTATCGACAGGGGTTAGCAATCAGCCCCAGCATTTT
D: TRBD1
size: -
V: TRBV28
J: TRBJ1-5

CDR3: CASSIAGGVNTEAFF
DNA: TGTGCCAGTAGTATAGCGGGAGGGGTCAACACTGAAGCTTTCTTT
D: -
size: -
V: TRBV19
J: TRBJ1-1

CDR3: CASSPRLAGGSSYNEQFF
DNA: TGTGCCAGCAGCCCCCGGCTAGCGGGAGGGAGCTCCTACAATGAGCAGTTCTTC
D: TRBD2
size: few
V: TRBV3-1/TRBV3-2
J: TRBJ2-1

CDR3: CASSVGLGTGNQPQHF
DNA: TGTGCCAGCAGCGTCGGACTGGGAACGGGCAATCAGCCCCAGCATTTT
D: -
size: -
V: TRBV9
J: TRBJ1-5

CDR3: CASSQLGGSYEQYF
DNA: TGTGCCAGCAGCCAACTCGGGGGCTCCTACGAGCAGTACTTC
D: -
size: few
V: TRBV3-1/TRBV3-2
J: TRBJ2-7

CDR3: CASSLGSSGANVLTF
DNA: TGCGCCAGCAGCTTGGGGAGCTCTGGGGCCAACGTCCTGACTTTC
D: -
size: -
V: TRBV5-1
J: TRBJ2-6

CDR3: CASSLGPGTEAFF
DNA: TGTGCCAGCAGCCTGGGACCCGGGACTGAAGCTTTCTTT
D: -
size: -
V: TRBV5-5
J: TRBJ1-1

CDR3: CASSQTGGSGNTIYF
DNA: TGCGCCAGCAGCCAGACAGGGGGCTCTGGAAACACCATATATTTT
D: TRBD1
size: -
V: TRBV4-1
J: TRBJ1-3

CDR3: CASMGGTEAFF
DNA: TGTGCCAGTATGGGGGGCACTGAAGCTTTCTTT
D: -
size: -
V: TRBV19
J: TRBJ1-1

CDR3: CASSQQGGNTEAFF
DNA: TGTGCCAGCAGCCAACAGGGCGGGAACACTGAAGCTTTCTTT
D: -
size: -
V: TRBV3-1/TRBV3-2
J: TRBJ1-1

CDR3: CASIFGGTGYGYTF
DNA: TGTGCCAGCATCTTTGGCGGGACAGGCTATGGCTACACCTTC
D: TRBD1
size: -
V: TRBV2
J: TRBJ1-2

CDR3: CASRQVRGSNQPQHF
DNA: TGTGCCAGCAGACAGGTTCGAGGTAGCAATCAGCCCCAGCATTTT
D: -
size: -
V: TRBV6-5
J: TRBJ1-5

CDR3: CASSLVAGAWNEQFF
DNA: TGTGCCAGCAGCTTAGTAGCGGGAGCGTGGAATGAGCAGTTCTTC
D: TRBD2
size: -
V: TRBV7-2
J: TRBJ2-1

CDR3: CASSSGLLPAYEQYF
DNA: TGCGCCAGCAGCTCCGGACTTTTGCCCGCCTACGAGCAGTACTTC
D: -
size: -
V: TRBV5-1
J: TRBJ2-7

CDR3: CATSRVSGSQGNTIYF
DNA: TGTGCCACCAGCAGAGTAAGCGGTAGCCAAGGAAACACCATATATTTT
D: -
size: -
V: TRBV15
J: TRBJ1-3

CDR3: CASSPPRDFVAGELFF
DNA: TGTGCCAGCTCTCCCCCCCGGGACTTTGTGGCCGGGGAGCTGTTTTTT
D: -
size: -
V: TRBV18
J: TRBJ2-2

CDR3: CASSPHATNEKLFF
DNA: TGCGCCAGCAGCCCCCATGCAACTAATGAAAAACTGTTTTTT
D: -
size: -
V: TRBV5-1
J: TRBJ1-4

CDR3: CASSLWSASGNNEQFF
DNA: TGTGCCAGCAGCTTATGGTCGGCTAGCGGGAACAATGAGCAGTTCTTC
D: TRBD2
size: -
V: TRBV7-3
J: TRBJ2-1

CDR3: CASSWGQGNQPQHF
DNA: TGTGCCAGCAGTTGGGGACAGGGAAATCAGCCCCAGCATTTT
D: TRBD1
size: -
V: TRBV6-2/TRBV6-3
J: TRBJ1-5

CDR3: CASSPNGLAGGLNEQFF
DNA: TGTGCCAGCAGTCCGAACGGACTAGCGGGAGGGCTTAATGAGCAGTTCTTC
D: TRBD2
size: -
V: TRBV6-2/TRBV6-3
J: TRBJ2-1

CDR3: CSASDPSGGADTQYF
DNA: TGCAGTGCTAGTGATCCTAGCGGGGGGGCGGATACGCAGTATTTT
D: TRBD2
size: -
V: TRBV20-1
J: TRBJ2-3